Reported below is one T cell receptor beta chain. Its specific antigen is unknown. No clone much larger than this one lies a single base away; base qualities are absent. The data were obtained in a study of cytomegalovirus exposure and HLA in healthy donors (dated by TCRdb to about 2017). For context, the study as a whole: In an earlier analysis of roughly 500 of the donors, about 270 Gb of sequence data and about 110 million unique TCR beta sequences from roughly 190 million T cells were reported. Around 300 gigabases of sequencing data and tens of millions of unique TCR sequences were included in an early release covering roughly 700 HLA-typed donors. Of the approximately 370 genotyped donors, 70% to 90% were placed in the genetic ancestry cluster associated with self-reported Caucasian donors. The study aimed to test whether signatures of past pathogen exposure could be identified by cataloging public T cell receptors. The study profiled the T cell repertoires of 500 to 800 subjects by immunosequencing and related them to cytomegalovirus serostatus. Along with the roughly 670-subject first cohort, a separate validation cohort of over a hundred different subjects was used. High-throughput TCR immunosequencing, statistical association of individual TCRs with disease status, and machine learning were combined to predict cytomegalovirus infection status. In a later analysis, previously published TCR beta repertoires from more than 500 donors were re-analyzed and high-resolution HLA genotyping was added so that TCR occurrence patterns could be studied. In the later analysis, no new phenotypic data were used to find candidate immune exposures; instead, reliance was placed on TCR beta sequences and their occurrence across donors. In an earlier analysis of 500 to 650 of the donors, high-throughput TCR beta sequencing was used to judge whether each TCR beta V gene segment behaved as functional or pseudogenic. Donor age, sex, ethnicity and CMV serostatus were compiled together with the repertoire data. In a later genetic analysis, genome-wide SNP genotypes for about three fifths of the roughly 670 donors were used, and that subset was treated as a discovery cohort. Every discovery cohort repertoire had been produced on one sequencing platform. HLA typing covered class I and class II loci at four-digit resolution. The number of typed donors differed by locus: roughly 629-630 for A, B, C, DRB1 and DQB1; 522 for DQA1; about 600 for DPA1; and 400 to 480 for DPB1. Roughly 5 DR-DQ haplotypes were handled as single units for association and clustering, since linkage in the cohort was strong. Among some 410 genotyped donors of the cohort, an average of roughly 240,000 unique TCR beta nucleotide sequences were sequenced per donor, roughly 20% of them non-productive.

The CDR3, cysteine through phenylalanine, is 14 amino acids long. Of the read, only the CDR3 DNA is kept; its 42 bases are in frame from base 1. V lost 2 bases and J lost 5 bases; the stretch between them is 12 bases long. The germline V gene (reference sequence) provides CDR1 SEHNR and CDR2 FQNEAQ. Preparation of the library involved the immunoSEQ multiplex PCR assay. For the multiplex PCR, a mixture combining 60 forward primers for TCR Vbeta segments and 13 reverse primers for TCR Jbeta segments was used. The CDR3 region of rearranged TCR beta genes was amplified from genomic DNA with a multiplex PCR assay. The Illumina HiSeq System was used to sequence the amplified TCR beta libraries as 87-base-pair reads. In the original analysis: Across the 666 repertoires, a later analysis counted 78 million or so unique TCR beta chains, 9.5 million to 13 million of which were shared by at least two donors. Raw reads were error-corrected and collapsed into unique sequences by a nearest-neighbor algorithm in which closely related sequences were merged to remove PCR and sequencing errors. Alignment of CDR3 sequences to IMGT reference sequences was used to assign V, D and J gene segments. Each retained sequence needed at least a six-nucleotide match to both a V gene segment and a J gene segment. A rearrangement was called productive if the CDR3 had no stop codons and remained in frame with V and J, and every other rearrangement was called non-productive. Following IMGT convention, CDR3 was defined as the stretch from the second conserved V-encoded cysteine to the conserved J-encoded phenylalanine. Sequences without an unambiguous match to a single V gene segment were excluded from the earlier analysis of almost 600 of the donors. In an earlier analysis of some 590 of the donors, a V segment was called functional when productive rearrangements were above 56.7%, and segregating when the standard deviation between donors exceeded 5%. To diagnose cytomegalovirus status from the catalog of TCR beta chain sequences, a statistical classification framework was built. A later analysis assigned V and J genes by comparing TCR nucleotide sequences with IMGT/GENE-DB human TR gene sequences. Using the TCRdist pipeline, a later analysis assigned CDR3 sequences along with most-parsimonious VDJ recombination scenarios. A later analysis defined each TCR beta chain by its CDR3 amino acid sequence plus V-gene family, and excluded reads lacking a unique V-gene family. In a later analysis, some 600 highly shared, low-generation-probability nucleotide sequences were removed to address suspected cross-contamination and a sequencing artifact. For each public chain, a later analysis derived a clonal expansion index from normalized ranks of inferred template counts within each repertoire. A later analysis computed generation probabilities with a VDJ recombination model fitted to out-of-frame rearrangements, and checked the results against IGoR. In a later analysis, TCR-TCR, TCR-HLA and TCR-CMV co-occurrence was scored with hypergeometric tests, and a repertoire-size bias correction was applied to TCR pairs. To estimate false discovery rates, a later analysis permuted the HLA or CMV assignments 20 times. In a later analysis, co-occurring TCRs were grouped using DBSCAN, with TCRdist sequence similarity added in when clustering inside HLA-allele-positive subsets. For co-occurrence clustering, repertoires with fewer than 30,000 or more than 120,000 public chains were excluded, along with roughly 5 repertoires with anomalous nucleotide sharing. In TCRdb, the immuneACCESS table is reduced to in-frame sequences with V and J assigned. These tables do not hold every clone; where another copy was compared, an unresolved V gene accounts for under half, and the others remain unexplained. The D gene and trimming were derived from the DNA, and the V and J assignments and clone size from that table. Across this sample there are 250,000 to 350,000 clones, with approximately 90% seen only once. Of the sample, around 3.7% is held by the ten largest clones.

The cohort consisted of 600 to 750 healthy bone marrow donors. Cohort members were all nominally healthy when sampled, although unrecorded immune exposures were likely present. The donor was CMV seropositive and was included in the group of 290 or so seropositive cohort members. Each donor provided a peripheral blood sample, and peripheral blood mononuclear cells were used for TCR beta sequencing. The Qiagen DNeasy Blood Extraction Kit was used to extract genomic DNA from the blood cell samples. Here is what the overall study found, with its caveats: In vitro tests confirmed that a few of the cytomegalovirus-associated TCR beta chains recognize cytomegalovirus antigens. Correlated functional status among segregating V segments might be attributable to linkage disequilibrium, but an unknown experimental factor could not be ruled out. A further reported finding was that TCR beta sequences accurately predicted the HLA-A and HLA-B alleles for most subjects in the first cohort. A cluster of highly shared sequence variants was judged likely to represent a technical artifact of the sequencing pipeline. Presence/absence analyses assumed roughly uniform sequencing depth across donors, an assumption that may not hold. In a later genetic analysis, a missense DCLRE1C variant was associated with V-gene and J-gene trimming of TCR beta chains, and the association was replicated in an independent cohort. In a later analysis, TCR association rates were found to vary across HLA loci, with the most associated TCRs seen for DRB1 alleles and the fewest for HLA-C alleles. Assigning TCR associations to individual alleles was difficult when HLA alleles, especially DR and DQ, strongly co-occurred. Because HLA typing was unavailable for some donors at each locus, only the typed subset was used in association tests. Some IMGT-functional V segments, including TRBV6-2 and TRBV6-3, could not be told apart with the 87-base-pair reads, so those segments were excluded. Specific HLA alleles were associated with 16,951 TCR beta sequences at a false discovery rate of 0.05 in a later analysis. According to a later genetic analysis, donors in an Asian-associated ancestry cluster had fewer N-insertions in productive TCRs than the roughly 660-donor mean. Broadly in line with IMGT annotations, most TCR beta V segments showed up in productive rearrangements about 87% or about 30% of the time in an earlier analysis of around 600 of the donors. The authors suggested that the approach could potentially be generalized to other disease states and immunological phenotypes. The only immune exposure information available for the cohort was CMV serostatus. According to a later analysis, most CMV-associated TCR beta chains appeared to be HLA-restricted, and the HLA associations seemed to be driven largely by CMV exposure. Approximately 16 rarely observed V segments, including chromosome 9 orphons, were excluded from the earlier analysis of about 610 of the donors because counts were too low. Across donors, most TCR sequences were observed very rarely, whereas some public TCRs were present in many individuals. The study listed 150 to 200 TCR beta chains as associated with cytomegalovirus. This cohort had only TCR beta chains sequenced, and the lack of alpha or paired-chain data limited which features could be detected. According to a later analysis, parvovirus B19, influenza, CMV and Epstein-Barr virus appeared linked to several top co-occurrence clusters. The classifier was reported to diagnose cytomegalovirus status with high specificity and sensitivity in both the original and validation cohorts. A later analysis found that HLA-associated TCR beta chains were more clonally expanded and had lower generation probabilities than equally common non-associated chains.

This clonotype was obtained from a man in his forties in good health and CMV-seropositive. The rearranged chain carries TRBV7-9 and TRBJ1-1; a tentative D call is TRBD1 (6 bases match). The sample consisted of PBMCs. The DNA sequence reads TGTGCCAGCAGCTTACAGGGGCAGGGGACTGAAGCTTTCTTT. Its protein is CASSLQGQGTEAFF.